This entry concerns a single T cell receptor beta chain. The sample belongs to a study of blood T cell repertoires in COVID-19. About the research overall: From the United States, Italy and Spain came samples of acute and convalescent COVID-19. In each case, the material was cDNA or gDNA derived from T cells, B-cell-depleted T cells, or PBMCs.

Source study methods: Reference gene primers were amplified, and this amplification served to estimate nucleated cell counts. This table comes from immunoSEQ multiplex PCR, and its TCRdb copy is limited to in-frame clones, with some not included. That table gives V, J and clone size, and the DNA gave D and trimming. Of about 59,000 clones listed, around 79% were seen once; the top ten hold around 14%. The CDR3 is 16 residues long. In germline, CDR1 is KGHSH, CDR2 LQKENI. The V gene lost 3 bases and the J gene lost 7 bases, with 21 bases spanning the gap. This chain connects TRBV18 to TRBJ1-1; tentatively, D is TRBD1 (6 bases). The specimen sequenced was peripheral blood. The TCR originated in a woman in her 70s with acute or convalescent COVID-19. CDR3 sequence reads: CASSPGGAGEWNEAFF. The CDR3 DNA sequence: TGTGCCAGCTCACCCGGTGGAGCAGGGGAATGGAATGAAGCTTTCTTT.